This T cell receptor beta chain came from a study of T cells in Graves' hyperthyroidism and ophthalmopathy. Lactation, pregnancy, other autoimmune disease or uncontrolled infection led to exclusion of patients. On the basis of clinical symptoms, serum thyroxine and TRAb, thyroid ultrasound and orbital computed tomography, diagnoses were made. The PBMCs were sourced from fresh peripheral blood (more than 9 ml). Authors of the study amplified TCR beta CDR3 regions from RNA transcripts. During a first-round RT-PCR of the TCR CDR3, the HTBI primer set was used. One entry per CDR3 protein results from TCRdb running MiXCR on the multiplex PCR reads. The repertoire holds about 520,000 distinct CDR3 sequences, with roughly 24% as singletons. This clonotype has just a few counts. Antigen specificity is unknown. Study conclusions and caveats: Most clonotypes expanded in thyroid above 0.001 were likewise present in blood.

With V trimmed by 7 bases and J by 5 bases, 8 bases remained unmatched. Germline CDR1 is LNHDA and CDR2 is SQIVND (reference sequence). The CDR3 extends over 14 amino acids. The clonotype comes from a woman in her twenties or thirties with Graves' ophthalmopathy. The chain combines TRBV19 with TRBJ1-5, with 7 bases that match TRBD1. Sample: blood. CDR3 sequence (DNA): TGTGCCAGTACCTCCGGACAGGATGATCAGCCCCAGCATTTT. Translated, it gives CASTSGQDDQPQHF.